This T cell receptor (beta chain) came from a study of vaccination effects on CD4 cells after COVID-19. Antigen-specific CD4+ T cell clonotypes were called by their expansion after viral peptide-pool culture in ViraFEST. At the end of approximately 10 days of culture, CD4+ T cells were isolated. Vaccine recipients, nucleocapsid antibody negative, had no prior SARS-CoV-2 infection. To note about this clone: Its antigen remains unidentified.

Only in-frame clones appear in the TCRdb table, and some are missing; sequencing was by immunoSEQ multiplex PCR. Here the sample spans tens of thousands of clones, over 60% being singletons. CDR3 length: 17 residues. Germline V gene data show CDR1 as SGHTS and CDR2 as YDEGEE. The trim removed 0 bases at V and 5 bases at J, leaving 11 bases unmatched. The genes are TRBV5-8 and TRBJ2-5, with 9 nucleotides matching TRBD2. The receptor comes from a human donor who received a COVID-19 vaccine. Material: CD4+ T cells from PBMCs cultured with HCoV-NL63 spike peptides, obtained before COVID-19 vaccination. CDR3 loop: CASSLGLAGGPSETQYF. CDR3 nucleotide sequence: TGTGCCAGCAGCTTGGGGTTGGCGGGGGGGCCGTCGGAGACCCAGTACTTC.